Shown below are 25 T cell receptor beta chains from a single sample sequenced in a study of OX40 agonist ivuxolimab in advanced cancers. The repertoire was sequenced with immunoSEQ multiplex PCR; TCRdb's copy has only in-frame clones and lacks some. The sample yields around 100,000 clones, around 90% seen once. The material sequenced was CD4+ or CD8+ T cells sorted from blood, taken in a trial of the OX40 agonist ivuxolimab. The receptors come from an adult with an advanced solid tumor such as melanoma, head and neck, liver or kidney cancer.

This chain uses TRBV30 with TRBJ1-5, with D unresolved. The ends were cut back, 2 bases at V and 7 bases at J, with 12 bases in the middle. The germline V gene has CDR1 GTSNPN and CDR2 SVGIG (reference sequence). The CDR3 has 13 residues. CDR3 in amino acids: CAWSPGGNQPQHF. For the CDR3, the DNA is TGTGCCTGGAGTCCGGGAGGAAACCAGCCCCAGCATTTT.

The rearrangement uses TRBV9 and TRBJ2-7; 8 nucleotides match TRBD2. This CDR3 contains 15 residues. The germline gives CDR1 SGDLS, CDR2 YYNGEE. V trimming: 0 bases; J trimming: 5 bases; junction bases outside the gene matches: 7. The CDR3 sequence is CASSVVLAGRNEQYF. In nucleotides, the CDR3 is TGTGCCAGCAGCGTAGTTCTAGCGGGCCGGAACGAGCAGTACTTC.

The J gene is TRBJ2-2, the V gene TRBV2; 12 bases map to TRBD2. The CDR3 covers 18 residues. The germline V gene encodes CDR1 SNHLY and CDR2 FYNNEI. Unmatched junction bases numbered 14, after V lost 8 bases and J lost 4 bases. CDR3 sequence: CASLTAPSGRGSTGELFF. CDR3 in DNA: TGTGCCAGCTTGACAGCTCCTAGCGGGAGGGGTAGCACCGGGGAGCTGTTTTTT.

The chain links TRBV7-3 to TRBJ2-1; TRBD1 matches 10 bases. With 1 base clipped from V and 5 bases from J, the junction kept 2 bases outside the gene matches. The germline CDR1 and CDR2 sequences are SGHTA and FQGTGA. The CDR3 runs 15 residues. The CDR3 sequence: CASSLRGQGNNEQFF. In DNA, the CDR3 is TGTGCCAGCAGCTTAAGGGGACAGGGGAACAATGAGCAGTTCTTC.

CDR3 nucleotide sequence: TGTGCCAGCAGTTACAGGAACACTGAAGCTTTCTTT. It is translated as CASSYRNTEAFF. This chain links TRBV6-5 with TRBJ1-1, with D unclear. This CDR3 has 12 residues. Looked up from germline, CDR1 is MNHEY and CDR2 is SVGAGI. Trimming pared 2 bases from V and 1 base from J, leaving 2 bases between.

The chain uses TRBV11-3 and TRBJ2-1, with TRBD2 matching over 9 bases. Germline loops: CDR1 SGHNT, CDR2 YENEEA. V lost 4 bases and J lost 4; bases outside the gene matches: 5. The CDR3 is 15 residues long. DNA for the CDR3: TGTGCCAGCAGCTCGGGACTAGCAGATTACAATGAGCAGTTCTTC. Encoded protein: CASSSGLADYNEQFF.

CDR3 in DNA: TGTGCCTGGAGTGTTGCGTTGGGACAGCCCCAGCATTTT. Protein: CAWSVALGQPQHF. The chain has TRBV30 and TRBJ1-5; D is uncertain. The CDR3 totals 13 residues. Germline V gene lookup returns CDR1 GTSNPN and CDR2 SVGIG (reference sequence). The germline V and J ends were trimmed by 0 bases and 7 bases, with 10 bases remaining between them.

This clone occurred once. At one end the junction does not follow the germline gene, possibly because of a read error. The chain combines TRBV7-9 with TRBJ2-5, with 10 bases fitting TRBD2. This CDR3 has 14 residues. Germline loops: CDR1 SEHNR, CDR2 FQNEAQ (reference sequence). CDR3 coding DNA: TGTGCCAGCAGCCTAGCGGGAGTAGGGGAGACCCAGTACTTC. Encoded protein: CASSLAGVGETQYF.

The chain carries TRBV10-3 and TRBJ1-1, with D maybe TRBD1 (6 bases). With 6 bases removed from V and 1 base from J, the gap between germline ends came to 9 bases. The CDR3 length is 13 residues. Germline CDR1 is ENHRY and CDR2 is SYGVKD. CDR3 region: CAIRDSQNTEAFF. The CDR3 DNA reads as TGTGCCATCAGGGACAGCCAGAACACTGAAGCTTTCTTT.

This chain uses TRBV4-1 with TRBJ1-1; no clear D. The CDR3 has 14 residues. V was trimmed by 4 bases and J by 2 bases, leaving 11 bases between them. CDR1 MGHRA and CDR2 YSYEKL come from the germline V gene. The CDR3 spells CASSLRAENTEAFF. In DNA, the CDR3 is TGCGCCAGCAGCCTAAGGGCGGAAAACACTGAAGCTTTCTTT.

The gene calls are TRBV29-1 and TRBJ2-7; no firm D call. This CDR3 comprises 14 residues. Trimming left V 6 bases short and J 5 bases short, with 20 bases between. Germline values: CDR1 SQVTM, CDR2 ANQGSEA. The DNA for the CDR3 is TGCAGCGTGAACCGGGCCGCCGAAGGTGACGAGCAGTACTTC. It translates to CSVNRAAEGDEQYF.

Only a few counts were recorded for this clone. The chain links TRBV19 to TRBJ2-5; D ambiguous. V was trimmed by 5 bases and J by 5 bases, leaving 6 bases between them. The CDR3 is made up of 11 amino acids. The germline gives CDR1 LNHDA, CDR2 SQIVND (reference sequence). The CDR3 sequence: CASSEGETQYF. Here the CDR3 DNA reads TGTGCCAGTAGTGAAGGGGAGACCCAGTACTTC.

The CDR3 coding sequence is TGTGCCAGCACTCCAGCCGGGACAGGGGGCGTGAACACTGAAGCTTTCTTT. This gives the protein CASTPAGTGGVNTEAFF. The rearrangement links TRBV28 to TRBJ1-1; TRBD1 agrees at 12 bases. The ends lost 7 bases at V and 0 bases at J; junction bases unmatched: 9. The CDR3 sequence is 17 residues long. Germline CDR1 and CDR2: MDHEN and SYDVKM.

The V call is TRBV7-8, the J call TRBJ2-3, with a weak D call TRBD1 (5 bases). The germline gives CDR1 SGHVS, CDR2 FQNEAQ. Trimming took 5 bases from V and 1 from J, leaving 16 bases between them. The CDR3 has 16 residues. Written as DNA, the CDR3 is TGTGCCAGCAGCGCCGGAGACAGTTTTCGCACAGATACGCAGTATTTT. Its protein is CASSAGDSFRTDTQYF.

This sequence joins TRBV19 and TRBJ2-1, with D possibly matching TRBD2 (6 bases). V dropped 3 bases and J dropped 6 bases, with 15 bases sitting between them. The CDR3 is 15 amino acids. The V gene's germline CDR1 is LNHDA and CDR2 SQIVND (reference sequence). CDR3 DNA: TGTGCCAGTAGTATGAAGACTAGAATCGGCAATGAGCAGTTCTTC. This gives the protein CASSMKTRIGNEQFF.

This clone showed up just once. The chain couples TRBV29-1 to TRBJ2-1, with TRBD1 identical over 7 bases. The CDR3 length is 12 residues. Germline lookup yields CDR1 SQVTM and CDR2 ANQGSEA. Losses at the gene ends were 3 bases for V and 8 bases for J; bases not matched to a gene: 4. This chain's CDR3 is CSVDRGSDEQFF. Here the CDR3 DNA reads TGCAGCGTTGACAGGGGGTCCGATGAGCAGTTCTTC.

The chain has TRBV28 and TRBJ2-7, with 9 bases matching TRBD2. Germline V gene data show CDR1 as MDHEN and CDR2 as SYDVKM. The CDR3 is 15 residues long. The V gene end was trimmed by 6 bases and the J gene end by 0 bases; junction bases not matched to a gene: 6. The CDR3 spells CASSPQLAGSYEQYF. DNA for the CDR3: TGTGCCAGCAGCCCCCAACTAGCGGGCTCCTACGAGCAGTACTTC.

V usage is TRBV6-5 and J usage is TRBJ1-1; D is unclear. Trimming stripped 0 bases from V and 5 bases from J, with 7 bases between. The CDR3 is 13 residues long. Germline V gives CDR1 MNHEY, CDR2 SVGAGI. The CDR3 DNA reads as TGTGCCAGCAGTTACTCGCGCGAGACTGAAGCTTTCTTT. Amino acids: CASSYSRETEAFF.

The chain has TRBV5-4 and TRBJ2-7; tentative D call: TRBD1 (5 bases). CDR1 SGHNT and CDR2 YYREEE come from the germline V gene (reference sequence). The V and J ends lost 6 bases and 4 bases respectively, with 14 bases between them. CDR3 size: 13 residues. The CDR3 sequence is CASTRTGQYEQYF. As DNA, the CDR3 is TGTGCCAGCACCCGAACAGGCCAGTACGAGCAGTACTTC.

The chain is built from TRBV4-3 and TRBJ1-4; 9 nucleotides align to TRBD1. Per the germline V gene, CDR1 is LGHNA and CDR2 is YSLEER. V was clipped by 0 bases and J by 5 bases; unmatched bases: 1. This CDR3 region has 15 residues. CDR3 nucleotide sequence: TGCGCCAGCAGCCAAGATGGGACAGGGAATGAAAAACTGTTTTTT. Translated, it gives CASSQDGTGNEKLFF.

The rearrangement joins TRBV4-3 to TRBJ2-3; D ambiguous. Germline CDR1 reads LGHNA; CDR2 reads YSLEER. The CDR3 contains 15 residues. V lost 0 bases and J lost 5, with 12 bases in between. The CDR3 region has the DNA TGCGCCAGCAGCCAAGACCACCGGGCAGGAGATACGCAGTATTTT. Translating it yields CASSQDHRAGDTQYF.

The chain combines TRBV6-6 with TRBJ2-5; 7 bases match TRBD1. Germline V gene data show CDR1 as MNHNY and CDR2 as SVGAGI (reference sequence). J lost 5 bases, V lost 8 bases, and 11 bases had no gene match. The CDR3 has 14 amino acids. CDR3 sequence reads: CASSTGAGMETQYF. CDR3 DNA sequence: TGTGCCAGCTCTACAGGGGCGGGTATGGAGACCCAGTACTTC.

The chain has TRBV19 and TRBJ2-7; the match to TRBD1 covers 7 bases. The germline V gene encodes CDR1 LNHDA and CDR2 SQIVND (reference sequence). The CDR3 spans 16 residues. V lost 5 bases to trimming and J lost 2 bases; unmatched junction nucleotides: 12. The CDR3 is CASSAGTAILAYEQYF. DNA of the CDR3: TGTGCCAGTAGTGCCGGGACAGCCATATTGGCCTACGAGCAGTACTTC.

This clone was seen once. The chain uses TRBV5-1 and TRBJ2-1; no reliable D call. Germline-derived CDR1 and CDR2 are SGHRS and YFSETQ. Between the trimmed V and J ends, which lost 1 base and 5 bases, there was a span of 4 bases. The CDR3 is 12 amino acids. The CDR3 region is CASSLPNNEQFF. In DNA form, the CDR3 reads TGCGCCAGCAGCTTGCCTAACAATGAGCAGTTCTTC.

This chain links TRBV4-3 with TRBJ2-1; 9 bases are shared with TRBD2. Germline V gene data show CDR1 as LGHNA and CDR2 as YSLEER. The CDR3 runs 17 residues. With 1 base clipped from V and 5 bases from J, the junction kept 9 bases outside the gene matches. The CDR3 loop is CASSQGPLAGVNNEQFF. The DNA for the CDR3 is TGCGCCAGCAGCCAAGGTCCCTTAGCGGGAGTAAACAATGAGCAGTTCTTC.